The clone carrying this T cell receptor (beta chain) showed up just a few times. The antigen remains undetermined. This entry is derived from a study of human T cells and chemical hapten exposure. About the research overall: Patients had diphenylcyclopropenone applied to the scalp weekly throughout the approximately 24-week study.

Regarding the study as a whole: PT1 expanded TCR counts correlated positively with patch test score.

Via MiXCR, TCRdb re-called the RACE reads, giving one row per CDR3 protein. The sample records roughly 94,000 distinct CDR3 sequences, roughly a tenth being singletons. Germline-derived CDR1 and CDR2 are MNHEY and SVGAGI. Trimming stripped 8 bases from V and 7 bases from J, with 21 bases between. The CDR3 totals 14 residues. Time point denoted: patch test 2, 6 weeks after DPC sensitization. This sample's treatment: therapeutic diphenylcyclopropenone sensitization with weekly scalp DPC. Sequenced material: whole blood, taken in connection with sensitization to the hapten diphenylcyclopropenone (DPC). V gene TRBV6-5 combines with J gene TRBJ2-7; D possibly corresponds to TRBD2 (6 bases). The sequence was collected from a woman between 35 and 50 years old with alopecia areata. Some clones in this sample may be carry-over from other donors' samples. CDR3 sequence: CASRETGGPREQYF. In nucleotides, the CDR3 is TGTGCCAGCCGGGAGACCGGAGGGCCGAGGGAGCAGTACTTC.